The entry below gives a single TCR beta chain sequence along with its context. CDR1 SGHVT and CDR2 SQSDAQ come from the germline V gene. V lost 4 bases and J 10 bases, leaving 14 bases between the germline ends. The CDR3 has 13 residues. The entry originates in a study of preoperative IRX-2 immunotherapy in early breast cancer. Profiling relied on immunoSEQ multiplex PCR, and the TCRdb table lists in-frame clones only, not all of them. The sample shows around 30,000 clones, nearly 80% of them seen only once. The treatment here: preoperative locoregional IRX-2 cytokine immunotherapy. Patients received preoperative, locoregional IRX-2 cytokine immunotherapy in a phase Ib study.

The chain carries TRBV7-4 and TRBJ2-1; TRBD2 might be the D (5 bases). This specimen consisted of lymph node tissue, obtained before IRX-2 immunotherapy. This TCR derives from a human donor with breast cancer. The CDR3: CASSSSGRGEQFF. CDR3 in DNA: TGTGCCAGCAGCTCCTCTGGACGAGGGGAGCAGTTCTTC.